These T cell receptor beta chains were read from a single sample in a study of blood T cell repertoires in COVID-19. Sequenced by immunoSEQ multiplex PCR; TCRdb stores in-frame clones only, minus some. The sample lists 200,000 or so clones, roughly 90% occurring once. The material sequenced was PBMCs or T cells enriched from blood (not recorded which). These receptors all come from a woman in her 30s who had recovered from COVID-19. CDR3s include the opening cysteine and the closing phenylalanine or tryptophan. Expanded clones are given a class, and other clones once, few, many or no size at all.

NA | TRBJ1-2 | TRBV6-5 | CASFKGVRGYTF
few | TRBJ1-2 | TRBV12-3/TRBV12-4 | CASSLRTGDGYTF
NA | TRBJ1-6 | TRBV6-5 | CASSPMGQPNSPLHF
few | TRBJ2-1 | TRBV6-2/TRBV6-3 | CASSYLYNEQFF
NA | TRBJ1-4 | TRBV6-6 | CASSYLFPQGGEKLFF
once | TRBJ2-1 | TRBV2 | CASSVSALAFSYNEQFF
NA | TRBJ1-1 | TRBV6-5 | CASSYSWTGVDTEAFF
NA | TRBJ1-2 | TRBV14 | CASSRRGYGYTF
NA | TRBJ1-1 | TRBV4-2 | CASSQDLYSMNTEAFF
NA | TRBJ1-1 | TRBV19 | CASRETTGGHTEAFF
NA | TRBJ1-2 | TRBV7-2 | CASSLDRSVIYGYTF
NA | TRBJ2-6 | TRBV7-3 | CASSLSYPGDGANVLTF
NA | TRBJ1-1 | TRBV9 | CASSPPDRVVEAFF
NA | TRBJ1-2 | TRBV3-1/TRBV3-2 | CASSQEFWQTF
few | TRBJ2-1 | TRBV19 | CASMRDRGSYNEQFF